This record looks at one T cell receptor (beta chain) sequence and its context. What it recognizes is unknown. The sample belongs to a study of blood T cells in healthy people across ages. Study outcomes and limitations: Getting older went along with TCR beta diversity per million T cells dropping roughly linearly. The unsorted PBMCs prevented any conclusive comparison of naive versus antigen-experienced cells.

Germline values: CDR1 DFQATT, CDR2 SNEGSKA (reference sequence). V shed 0 bases and J shed 3 bases, with 9 bases lying between them. The length of the CDR3 is 14 residues. Combining a sample-barcoded 5' primer with a J-beta primer mix, a second PCR ran for roughly 6 to 12 cycles. Every sample returned 2.5 million or more CDR3-containing paired-end reads. One entry per CDR3 protein results from TCRdb running MiXCR on the 5' RACE reads. The sample shows 540,000 or so distinct CDR3 sequences, around 48% of them seen only once. The material sequenced was blood. The sequence was collected from a man at least 80 years old in good health. The rearrangement uses TRBV20-1 and TRBJ1-5; D remains unclear. The CDR3 DNA reads TGCAGTGCTAGAGAGGGTGGGATCAATCAGCCCCAGCATTTT. Translated, it gives CSAREGGINQPQHF.